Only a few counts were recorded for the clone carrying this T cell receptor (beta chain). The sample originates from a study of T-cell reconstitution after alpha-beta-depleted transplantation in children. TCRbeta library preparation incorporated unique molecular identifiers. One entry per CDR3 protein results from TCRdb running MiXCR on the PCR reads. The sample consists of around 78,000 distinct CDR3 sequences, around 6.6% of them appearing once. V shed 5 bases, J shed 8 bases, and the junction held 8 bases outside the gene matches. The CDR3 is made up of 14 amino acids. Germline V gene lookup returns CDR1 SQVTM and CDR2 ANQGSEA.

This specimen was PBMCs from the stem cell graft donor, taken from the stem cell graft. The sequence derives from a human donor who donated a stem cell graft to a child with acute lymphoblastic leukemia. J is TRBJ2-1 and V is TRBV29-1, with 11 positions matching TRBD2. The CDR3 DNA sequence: TGCAGCGTTTTTACTAGCGGGAGAGTCGATGAGCAGTTCTTC. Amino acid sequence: CSVFTSGRVDEQFF.